This T cell receptor beta chain was sequenced in a study of regulatory T cells in long-lasting Graves disease. Study in general: The term persistent Graves' disease signified upward of 5 years on antithyroid drugs with positive TSH receptor antibodies.

Specified time point: persistent/refractory GD, antithyroid drugs over 5 years with positive TRAb. Researchers made the TCR library from RNA that was extracted from PBMCs. Recruitment took place at an endocrinology department in Xi'an, China. Peripheral blood, 7.5 to 9.5 milliliters per patient, was collected in EDTA tubes. This CDR3 comprises 14 residues. V gave up 6 bases and J gave up 4 bases, with 12 bases separating them. CDR1 and CDR2 from the germline V gene are SEHNR and FQNEAQ (reference sequence). Building of the TCR beta libraries involved iRepertoire HTBI primers and Arm-PCR of CDR3 regions. TCRdb re-analysed the multiplex PCR reads in MiXCR, keeping a single row per CDR3 protein. The table includes about 460,000 distinct CDR3 sequences, approximately 23% detected once. This clonotype appeared a few times.

The sample here was peripheral blood mononuclear cells (PBMCs), taken when the disease was refractory, from a patient treated with antithyroid drugs. This clonotype was obtained from a female donor with Graves disease. The J gene is TRBJ2-2, the V gene TRBV7-9; D may be TRBD2 (5 bases). CDR3 nucleotide sequence: TGTGCCAGCAGACGAACCGAGGGCACCGGGGAGCTGTTTTTT. It yields the protein CASRRTEGTGELFF. The full variable domain, rest sourced from reference TRBV7-9 and TRBJ2-2, is DTGVSQNPRHKITKRGQNVTFRCDPISEHNRLYWYRQTLGQGPEFLTYFQNEAQLEKSRLLSDRFSAERPKGSFSTLEIQRTEQGDSAMYLCASRRTEGTGELFFGEGSRLTVL.